This T cell receptor beta chain was identified during a study of cytotoxic CD8 clonotypes in ibrutinib-treated CLL. Study results and caveats: The study found baseline clonality above age-matched healthy donors, tracking circulating CD8+ T-cell counts. Clonality went higher at ibrutinib response and then dropped back toward baseline at progression. Different sampling times were used for sustained-remission and progressing patients.

For TCR beta libraries, around 2 micrograms of genomic DNA were obtained from cryopreserved PBMCs. As concerns this clone: The antigen is undetermined.

Trimming took 8 bases from V and 4 from J, leaving 18 bases between them. Germline CDR1 and CDR2: PRHDT and FYEKMQ (reference sequence). The CDR3 sequence is 15 residues long. TCRdb's table, derived via immunoSEQ multiplex PCR, lists solely in-frame clones and lacks some. This sample has about 200,000 clones, with just under 80% found just once. The receptor's source is a human donor with chronic lymphocytic leukemia. The starting material was PBMCs, obtained after 12 months of ibrutinib treatment. The V and J genes are TRBV13 and TRBJ2-1; the D call may be TRBD1 or TRBD2 (7 bases each). The CDR3 nucleotides are TGTGCCAGCGAGACTGCAGGGGGGGAATACAATGAGCAGTTCTTC. This translates into CASETAGGEYNEQFF.